This T cell receptor (beta chain) derives from a study of T cells in Graves' hyperthyroidism and ophthalmopathy (dated by TCRdb to the late 2010s). Notes on the research overall: Peripheral blood was collected at initial diagnosis, before any treatment. A discovery cohort of about a hundred patients, 43 with Graves' ophthalmopathy and under 60 with stable Graves' hyperthyroidism, was used to find distinguishing TCR V-J signatures. Prospective prediction of ophthalmopathy was tested in an independent validation cohort of 18 to 20 hyperthyroidism patients and 15 to 17 patients who later progressed to ophthalmopathy. For training and testing, the 100 patients in the discovery cohort were randomly divided in a 7:3 ratio. In roughly six Graves' hyperthyroidism patients, the study also compared T-cell repertoires from thyroid tissue with T-cell repertoires from blood. After sampling, hyperthyroidism patients received methimazole starting at 30 mg daily, and ophthalmopathy patients received high-dose intravenous methylprednisolone. According to the paper, TCR Vbeta CDR3 sequencing was carried out on approximately 140 peripheral blood samples, which came from over 40 ophthalmopathy, 75 to 80 hyperthyroidism and roughly 17 progressor patients.

Moderately to severely active disease, a Clinical Activity Score of at least 3, a NOSPECS grade of at least 4, and a duration under 3 months were present in ophthalmopathy patients. Any patient with an uncontrolled infection, another autoimmune disease, pregnancy or lactation was excluded. Diagnoses relied on clinical symptoms, serum thyroxine and TRAb, thyroid ultrasound and orbital computed tomography. PBMCs were separated from 10 ml of fresh peripheral blood using Ficoll-Paque density gradient centrifugation. Total RNA was extracted with Trizol reagent, and quality was checked on an Agilent 2100 Bioanalyzer. Points on this clonotype: The antigen this receptor binds is unknown. Base qualities are not recorded, but no much larger clone differs from it by a single base.

The TCR beta CDR3 regions were amplified from RNA transcripts. For the first round of RT-PCR on the TCR CDR3, the HTBI primer set was used together with the Qiagen OneStep RT-PCR kit. A second multiplex PCR round built the libraries, followed by size selection and purification. Paired-end sequencing of the libraries was performed with 100 bp reads on an Illumina HiSeq2000. Per the authors' processing: SOAPnuke was used to process the raw data, with reads discarded if the reads contained adapters or uncalled bases, had a mean Phred below 15, or lacked an exact constant-primer or identifier match. High-quality paired reads were merged with COPE v1.2.5, and unique nucleotide sequences were defined as clonotypes. MiTCR v1.1 was used to align the clonotypes against IMGT TRBV, TRBD and TRBJ reference segments. The analysis included only V-J combinations with a frequency above 0.0001, which together covered 99% to 99.2% of the repertoires. A TCS score was defined as the ratio of F50 (clonal expansion) to E x V (chaos), with BLOSUM62-based TCRdist applied between CDR3 peptides within each V-J. Welch's t-statistics and random forest reduced around 510 V-J features to under 15, which were used in a naive Bayes classifier (R e1071). The public reads were run again by TCRdb, first through fastp at Q25 and then through MiXCR, and only productive beta chains were kept. Rows merge per CDR3 protein into single entries with the most common DNA and genes. The V and J calls and clone size come from TCRdb's table, not from the authors' own analysis. Within this sample are 450,000 to 600,000 distinct CDR3 sequences, with 15% to 20% of them counted one time only. The ten largest clones represent roughly 47% of the sample.

Broader findings and caveats from the paper: No statistical method was used to fix the sample size in advance, and group allocation was not hidden from the investigators. In validation, the model predicted progression to ophthalmopathy with approximately 71% sensitivity and 72% to 85% specificity, a median of 6.5 months before onset. Most expanded thyroid clonotypes (frequency above 0.001) were also detected in blood, suggesting blood repertoires may reflect thyroid immune responses. A 13 V-J signature model separated ophthalmopathy from stable hyperthyroidism, with 87.88% sensitivity and about 81% specificity in cross-validation and 80%/75% in testing.

This clonotype was sampled from a middle-aged man with Graves' ophthalmopathy. The sequencing input was blood.

The DNA sequence is TGTGCCTGGAGCAGGGCGCGACAAGAGACCCAGTACTTC. This codes for CAWSRARQETQYF. Recombination linked TRBV30 to TRBJ2-5; tentative D gene TRBD1, with 5 bases matching. The CDR3 starts with the cysteine, ends with the phenylalanine, and has 13 residues. The CDR3 DNA has 39 bases and is translated from base 1. The germline V gene (reference sequence) sets CDR1 to GTSNPN and CDR2 to SVGIG. The junction carries 10 bases between V and J, which are trimmed by 3 bases and 2 bases respectively. Reference TRBV30 and TRBJ2-5 genes cover what lies past the CDR3, so the full variable domain is SQTIHQWPATLVQPVGSPLSLECTVEGTSNPNLYWYRQAAGRGLQLLFYSVGIGQISSEVPQNLSASRPQDRQFILSSKKLLLSDSGFYLCAWSRARQETQYFGPGTRLLVL.